This TCR beta chain was captured in a study of response to subunit inactivated influenza vaccine. There are 18 residues in the CDR3. Trimming shortened V by 4 bases and J by 3 bases, and 19 bases separated the two germline ends. Per germline, CDR1 MNHEY and CDR2 SMNVEV (reference sequence). MiXCR, run by TCRdb on the RT-PCR reads, gives a single entry per CDR3 protein. The repertoire includes 450,000 to 600,000 distinct CDR3 sequences, about 7.6% of them detected once, and about an eighth sits in the top ten. The sequencing used PBMCs from blood, collected around 25 months after vaccination. The chain employs TRBV27 and TRBJ2-6; weak D call: TRBD1 (5 bases). This sequence was found in a man aged 50-75 years who received an inactivated influenza vaccine. CDR3 loop: CASSSAGMMGVGANVLTF. The CDR3 DNA sequence: TGTGCCAGCAGTTCGGCAGGGATGATGGGTGTTGGGGCCAACGTCCTGACTTTC.